The following is a T cell receptor (beta chain) sequence with its context. Method: immunoSEQ multiplex PCR; TCRdb's copy keeps in-frame clones and lacks some. The table records approximately 90,000 clones, roughly nine tenths of them present only once. This entry comes from a study of OX40 agonist ivuxolimab in advanced cancers. Study in general: Patients receiving dose escalation had hepatocellular carcinoma, melanoma, renal cell or head and neck cancer.

The germline CDR1 and CDR2 sequences are MDHEN and SYDVKM. The CDR3 consists of 14 residues. Unmatched junction bases numbered 3, after V lost 2 bases and J lost 6 bases. The specimen comprised CD4+ or CD8+ T cells sorted from blood, sampled in a trial of the OX40 agonist ivuxolimab. This clonotype was obtained from an adult with an advanced solid tumor such as melanoma, head and neck, liver or kidney cancer. J is TRBJ1-4 and V is TRBV28; 7 bases fit TRBD1. CDR3 coding DNA: TGTGCCAGCAGTTTAAGCGGGACAGATGAAAAACTGTTTTTT. Translation gives CASSLSGTDEKLFF.